The clone carrying this TCR beta chain was detected only a few times. TCRdb processed the RT-PCR reads anew with MiXCR; each CDR3 protein has one entry. The sample lists hundreds of thousands of distinct CDR3 sequences; 12% to 15% were seen once. The V gene's germline CDR1 is KGHDR and CDR2 SFDVKD. This CDR3 has 13 residues. V lost 8 bases to trimming and J lost 10 bases; unmatched junction nucleotides: 5. The sample comprised memory CD4+ T cells from blood. This chain joins TRBV24-1 and TRBJ2-1; 12 positions agree with TRBD2. The receptor's source is a female donor in good health, serving as a healthy control. Here the CDR3 reads CATTSGGAREQFF. The CDR3 coding sequence is TGTGCCACCACTAGCGGGGGGGCCCGAGAGCAGTTCTTC.